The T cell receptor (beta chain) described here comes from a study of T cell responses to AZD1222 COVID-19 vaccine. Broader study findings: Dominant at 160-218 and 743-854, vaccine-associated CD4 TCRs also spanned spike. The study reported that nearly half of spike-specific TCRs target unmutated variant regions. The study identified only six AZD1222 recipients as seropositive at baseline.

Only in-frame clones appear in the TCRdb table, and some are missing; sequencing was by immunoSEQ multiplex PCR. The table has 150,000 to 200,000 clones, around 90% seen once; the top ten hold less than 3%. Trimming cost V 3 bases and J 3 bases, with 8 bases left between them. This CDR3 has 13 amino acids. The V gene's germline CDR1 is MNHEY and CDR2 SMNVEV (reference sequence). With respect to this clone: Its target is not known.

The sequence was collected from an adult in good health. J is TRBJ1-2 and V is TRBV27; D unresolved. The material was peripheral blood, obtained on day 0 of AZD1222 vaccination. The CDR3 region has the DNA TGTGCCAGCAGTTTTATGGCGGACTATGGCTACACCTTC. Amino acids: CASSFMADYGYTF.